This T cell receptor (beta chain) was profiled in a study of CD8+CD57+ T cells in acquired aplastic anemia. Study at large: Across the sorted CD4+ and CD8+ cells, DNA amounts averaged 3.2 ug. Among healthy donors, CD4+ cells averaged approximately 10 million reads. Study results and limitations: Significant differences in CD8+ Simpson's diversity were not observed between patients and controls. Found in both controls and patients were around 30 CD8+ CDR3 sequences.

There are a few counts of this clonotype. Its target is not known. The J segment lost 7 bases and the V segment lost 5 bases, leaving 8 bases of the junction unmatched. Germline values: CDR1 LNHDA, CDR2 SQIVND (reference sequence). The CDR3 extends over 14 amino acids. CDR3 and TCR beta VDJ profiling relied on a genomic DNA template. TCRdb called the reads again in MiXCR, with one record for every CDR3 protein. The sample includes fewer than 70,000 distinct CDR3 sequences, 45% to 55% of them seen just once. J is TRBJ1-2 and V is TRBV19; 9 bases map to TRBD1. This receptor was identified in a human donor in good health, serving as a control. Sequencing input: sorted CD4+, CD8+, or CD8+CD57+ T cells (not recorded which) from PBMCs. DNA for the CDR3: TGTGCCAGTAGTCCGGGACAGGGAGTCCGTGGCTACACCTTC. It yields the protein CASSPGQGVRGYTF.